Presented here are 32 T cell receptor beta chains from one specimen sequenced in a study of blood T cell repertoires in COVID-19. The protocol was immunoSEQ multiplex PCR, while the TCRdb copy is restricted to in-frame clones and leaves out a portion. In the table there are approximately 190,000 clones, roughly four fifths of which are singletons. Input material: peripheral blood. The receptors were gathered from a woman aged 40 to 50 with acute or convalescent COVID-19.

This chain links TRBV30 with TRBJ1-5; D perhaps matches TRBD1 (5 bases). Germline V CDR1 and CDR2: GTSNPN, SVGIG (reference sequence). This CDR3 region has 15 residues. Trimming removed 2 bases at V and 1 base at J, with 12 bases between. The CDR3 DNA sequence: TGTGCCTGGAGTCGACAGAGGATAAGCAATCAGCCCCAGCATTTT. Translation: CAWSRQRISNQPQHF.

The chain is built from TRBV28 and TRBJ1-2; 9 nucleotides agree with TRBD1. The germline V gene has CDR1 MDHEN and CDR2 SYDVKM. The CDR3 has 15 amino acids. The J segment lost 0 bases and the V segment lost 6 bases, leaving 5 bases of the junction unmatched. CDR3 sequence (DNA): TGTGCCAGCAGGACAGGGGGACTAACTAACTATGGCTACACCTTC. This sequence encodes CASRTGGLTNYGYTF.

The rearrangement uses TRBV11-2 and TRBJ2-1; the D gene is possibly TRBD1 (7 bases). CDR3 length equals 18 residues. Germline V lookup: CDR1 SGHAT, CDR2 FQNNGV. V was clipped by 5 bases and J by 6 bases, with 26 bases between them. The CDR3 sequence is CASSPRSGGTETVNEQFF. For the CDR3, the DNA is TGTGCCAGCAGCCCCAGATCAGGCGGGACAGAGACGGTCAATGAGCAGTTCTTC.

The chain carries TRBV28 and TRBJ1-1; D is uncertain. V lost 5 bases and J lost 4, with 14 bases in between. The CDR3 runs to 14 residues. Germline V CDR1 and CDR2: MDHEN, SYDVKM. DNA of the CDR3: TGTGCCAGCAGTCCGAGGGTACTCGCCACTGAAGCTTTCTTT. Amino acids: CASSPRVLATEAFF.

V usage is TRBV5-4 and J usage is TRBJ1-1, with D maybe TRBD1 (6 bases). V was pared by 6 bases and J by 4 bases, with 16 bases between. CDR3 length equals 14 residues. The germline CDR1 and CDR2 sequences are SGHNT and YYREEE (reference sequence). CDR3 DNA sequence: TGTGCCAGCACGGAGGGGGGGTCGTTCACTGAAGCTTTCTTT. It translates to CASTEGGSFTEAFF. The full variable domain, with the rest looked up from reference TRBV5-4 and TRBJ1-1, is ETGVTQSPTHLIKTRGQQVTLRCSSQSGHNTVSWYQQALGQGPQFIFQYYREEENGRGNFPPRFSGLQFPNYSSELNVNALELDDSALYLCASTEGGSFTEAFFGQGTRLTVV.

The chain couples TRBV29-1 to TRBJ1-2, with no clear D. The CDR3 consists of 12 residues. CDR1 SQVTM and CDR2 ANQGSEA come from the germline V gene. The V and J ends lost 4 bases and 2 bases respectively, with 8 bases between them. The CDR3 is CSVVEENYGYTF. DNA for the CDR3: TGCAGCGTTGTCGAGGAGAACTATGGCTACACCTTC.

J is TRBJ1-6 and V is TRBV7-6; the match to TRBD1 covers 9 bases. Germline V gene data show CDR1 as SGHVS and CDR2 as FNYEAQ. Losses at the gene ends were 11 bases for V and 9 bases for J; bases not matched to a gene: 14. The CDR3 length is 15 residues. CDR3 nucleotides: TGTGCCGGATACAGGGGGCTTAGAGGTAGTTCACCCCTCCACTTT. Translation: CAGYRGLRGSSPLHF.

V gene TRBV5-5 combines with J gene TRBJ1-2; D is undetermined. The length of the CDR3 is 14 residues. Germline CDR1 reads SGHKS; CDR2 reads YYEKEE (reference sequence). V lost 4 bases to trimming and J lost 4 bases, with 14 bases between them. The CDR3 sequence: CASSLPAEIYGYTF. The CDR3 DNA is TGTGCCAGCAGCCTACCCGCGGAGATCTATGGCTACACCTTC.

The chain combines TRBV2 with TRBJ1-2, with D possibly being TRBD1 (5 bases). The CDR3 covers 12 residues. Germline V gene sequence: CDR1 SNHLY, CDR2 FYNNEI. Trimming cost V 7 bases and J 2 bases, with 8 bases left between them. The CDR3 loop reads CASNAGNYGYTF. DNA of the CDR3: TGTGCCAGCAATGCAGGGAACTATGGCTACACCTTC.

The chain recombines TRBV27 with TRBJ1-4; D remains ambiguous. The CDR3 is 15 amino acids. The V gene's germline CDR1 is MNHEY and CDR2 SMNVEV (reference sequence). The germline V and J ends were trimmed by 3 bases and 3 bases, with 11 bases remaining between them. The CDR3 here is CASSFRPAANEKLFF. In DNA, the CDR3 is TGTGCCAGCAGTTTCCGACCTGCGGCTAATGAAAAACTGTTTTTT.

V gene TRBV5-1 combines with J gene TRBJ1-1; D unresolved. Germline CDR1 reads SGHRS; CDR2 reads YFSETQ. The CDR3 totals 15 residues. V dropped 2 bases and J dropped 2 bases, with 13 bases sitting between them. CDR3 protein: CASSLLERGNTEAFF. CDR3 nucleotides: TGCGCCAGCAGCTTACTGGAACGGGGTAACACTGAAGCTTTCTTT.

V and J are TRBV30 and TRBJ1-3; D is perhaps TRBD1 (6 bases). The CDR3 runs 11 residues. Germline assignment: CDR1 GTSNPN and CDR2 SVGIG (reference sequence). The V end was cut by 5 bases, the J end by 10 bases, with 12 bases between. The CDR3: CAWGTGLTIYF. CDR3 nucleotide sequence: TGTGCCTGGGGTACAGGGCTTACCATATATTTT.

V usage is TRBV29-1 and J usage is TRBJ1-1; D may be TRBD1 (6 bases). The V gene's germline CDR1 is SQVTM and CDR2 ANQGSEA. This CDR3 is built from 15 residues. Trimming pared 6 bases from V and 3 bases from J, leaving 20 bases between. CDR3 residues: CSVAGAAGSDTEAFF. CDR3 DNA sequence: TGCAGCGTAGCGGGGGCGGCAGGGTCGGACACTGAAGCTTTCTTT.

This clone was observed many times. V gene TRBV21-1 combines with J gene TRBJ1-6; the table names TRBD1, a call not compared with the DNA. TRBV21-1 is recorded as a pseudogene. The CDR3 contains 18 residues. In DNA form, the CDR3 reads TGTGCCAGCAGCTCCCCTAGACAGGACCTTACCTATAATTCACCCCTCCACTTT. As protein: CASSSPRQDLTYNSPLHF.

This clone was recorded a few times. The chain is built from TRBV11-2 and TRBJ2-1; 7 positions match TRBD2. The V gene end was trimmed by 6 bases and the J gene end by 7 bases; junction bases not matched to a gene: 6. The CDR3 runs 13 residues. Germline-derived CDR1 and CDR2 are SGHAT and FQNNGV. CDR3 sequence (DNA): TGTGCCAGCAGGGGAGGCGGGAGAAATGAGCAGTTCTTC. Amino acid sequence: CASRGGGRNEQFF.

Turning to this clone: Its ends do not fully match the called genes, so a read error is possible. V usage is TRBV7-7 and J usage is TRBJ2-5; no firm D call. The CDR3 is 14 amino acids. The germline V gene encodes CDR1 SSHAT and CDR2 FNYEAQ (reference sequence). The DNA for the CDR3 is TGTGCTAGCAGCTTAGCTGGAGCTAGAGAGACCCAGTACTTC. It yields the protein CASSLAGARETQYF.

V is TRBV4-2 and J is TRBJ2-2, with D tentatively TRBD2 (6 bases). Germline CDR1 reads LGHNA; CDR2 reads YNFKEQ. Trimming pared 1 base from V and 5 bases from J, leaving 23 bases between. The CDR3 extends over 19 amino acids. As DNA, the CDR3 is TGTGCCAGCAGCCAAGCCCCTGGCCTTGGGGGGATGATAACCGGGGAGCTGTTTTTT. Protein: CASSQAPGLGGMITGELFF.

The CDR3 region is CASSYSFGAGQPQHF. The CDR3 DNA is TGTGCCAGCAGTTACTCGTTCGGAGCGGGCCAGCCCCAGCATTTT. V is TRBV6-5 and J is TRBJ1-5; D uncertain. CDR3 size: 15 residues. V was trimmed by 0 bases and J by 7 bases, leaving 13 bases between them. Germline V CDR1 and CDR2: MNHEY, SVGAGI.

The table lists this clone with a few counts. This chain uses TRBV19 with TRBJ1-5; unclear D gene. This CDR3 region has 15 residues. V lost 0 bases and J 12 bases, leaving 18 bases between the germline ends. The germline gives CDR1 LNHDA, CDR2 SQIVND (reference sequence). CDR3 sequence (DNA): TGTGCCAGTAGTATAGAATTGGGTCCCCGGGTGGTCCAGCATTTT. Translation gives CASSIELGPRVVQHF.

The V gene is TRBV5-1, the J gene TRBJ2-3; D not certain. The germline gives CDR1 SGHRS, CDR2 YFSETQ. V was pared by 1 base and J by 6 bases, with 3 bases between. The CDR3 totals 11 residues. The DNA of the CDR3 is TGCGCCAGCAGCTTGCTGGATACGCAGTATTTT. Translation: CASSLLDTQYF. The entire variable domain, with the rest obtained from reference TRBV5-1 and TRBJ2-3, is as follows: KAGVTQTPRYLIKTRGQQVTLSCSPISGHRSVSWYQQTPGQGLQFLFEYFSETQRNKGNFPGRFSGRQFSNSRSEMNVSTLELGDSALYLCASSLLDTQYFGPGTRLTVL.

This chain connects TRBV28 to TRBJ1-2; no reliable D call. Germline V lookup: CDR1 MDHEN, CDR2 SYDVKM. The CDR3 covers 16 residues. Trimming took off 3 bases at V and 8 bases at J, with 22 bases between the two ends. The CDR3 loop is CASSLGSVEALRGYTF. CDR3 DNA: TGTGCCAGCAGTTTGGGTTCTGTGGAGGCTTTACGAGGCTACACCTTC.

This chain links TRBV5-1 with TRBJ2-5, with D tentatively TRBD2 (5 bases). The length of the CDR3 is 14 residues. Trimming pared 0 bases from V and 6 bases from J, leaving 12 bases between. The germline V gene encodes CDR1 SGHRS and CDR2 YFSETQ. This chain's CDR3 is CASSLAPGEQTQYF. The CDR3 DNA reads as TGCGCCAGCAGCTTGGCGCCCGGGGAACAGACCCAGTACTTC.

The chain combines TRBV19 with TRBJ2-2; D may be TRBD2 (6 bases). The V and J ends lost 7 bases and 1 base respectively, with 10 bases between them. Germline assignment: CDR1 LNHDA and CDR2 SQIVND (reference sequence). The length of the CDR3 is 14 residues. In DNA form, the CDR3 reads TGTGCCAGTATCGGGACTTTGAACACCGGGGAGCTGTTTTTT. Translated: CASIGTLNTGELFF.

In this sample, this clone turned up a few times. The V and J genes are TRBV30 and TRBJ1-2; no clear D. Germline CDR1 is GTSNPN and CDR2 is SVGIG (reference sequence). V was trimmed by 3 bases and J by 5 bases, leaving 4 bases between them. The CDR3 is made up of 10 amino acids. CDR3 sequence: CAWRRYGYTF. The CDR3, as DNA: TGTGCCTGGAGGAGGTATGGCTACACCTTC.

The sample holds a few counts of this clone. The chain has TRBV2 and TRBJ1-5; D not certain. The germline V gene has CDR1 SNHLY and CDR2 FYNNEI. The V end lost 6 bases, the J end lost 4 bases, and 10 bases lay between the germline ends. The CDR3 length is 13 residues. CDR3 in DNA: TGTGCCAGCAGCGTTTGGGCTAATCAGCCCCAGCATTTT. As protein: CASSVWANQPQHF.

The chain has TRBV21-1 and TRBJ2-1; the DNA was not compared with TRBD1, the D call given in the table. TRBV21-1 is listed as a pseudogene. The CDR3 runs 14 residues. The CDR3 protein is CASSKNRGTNEQFF. CDR3 bases: TGTGCCAGCAGCAAAAACAGGGGTACCAATGAGCAGTTCTTC.

The CDR3 DNA reads TGTGCCTGGTGTTTGGGGGGAAGGTGCTACGAGCAGTACTTC. This gives the protein CAWCLGGRCYEQYF. J is TRBJ2-7 and V is TRBV30; a weak D match, TRBD2 (6 bases). CDR3 size: 14 residues. The V and J ends lost 5 bases and 3 bases respectively, with 17 bases between them. Germline V gene sequence: CDR1 GTSNPN, CDR2 SVGIG (reference sequence).

This rearrangement joins TRBV28 to TRBJ1-2, with TRBD1 as a possible D gene (5 bases). Trimming cost V 10 bases and J 4 bases, with 16 bases left between them. The CDR3 is 13 residues long. Germline lookup yields CDR1 MDHEN and CDR2 SYDVKM. This CDR3 reads CATTETGPYGYTF. The CDR3 region has the DNA TGTGCCACCACCGAAACAGGTCCCTATGGCTACACCTTC.

This chain uses TRBV15 with TRBJ1-2, with D perhaps TRBD1 (6 bases). The ends were cut back, 1 base at V and 8 bases at J, with 17 bases in the middle. Germline V CDR1 and CDR2: LNHNV, YYDKDF (reference sequence). This CDR3 contains 15 residues. The CDR3 DNA follows: TGTGCCACCAGCAGAGGGGACATCCCCCGCTGGGGCTACACCTTC. Translating gives CATSRGDIPRWGYTF.

The chain combines TRBV16 with TRBJ1-6, with D perhaps TRBD1 (6 bases). This CDR3 contains 18 residues. V was pared by 1 base and J by 5 bases, with 18 bases between. Germline V gene lookup returns CDR1 KGHSY and CDR2 FQNENV. The CDR3 loop reads CASSQYSPWTVHNSPLHF. The CDR3 DNA sequence: TGTGCCAGCAGCCAATATTCCCCCTGGACAGTACATAATTCACCCCTCCACTTT.

The V gene is TRBV4-1, the J gene TRBJ2-2; 12 bases are a match to TRBD1. From germline, CDR1 is MGHRA and CDR2 YSYEKL. The trim removed 4 bases at V and 3 bases at J, leaving 3 bases unmatched. CDR3 length: 16 residues. This CDR3 reads CASSPGQGADTGELFF. CDR3 coding DNA: TGCGCCAGCAGCCCGGGACAGGGGGCGGACACCGGGGAGCTGTTTTTT.

The chain couples TRBV4-2 to TRBJ2-7; the match to TRBD2 covers 7 bases. This CDR3 has 16 residues. Looked up from germline, CDR1 is LGHNA and CDR2 is YNFKEQ. With 0 bases clipped from V and 6 bases from J, the junction kept 11 bases outside the gene matches. Here the CDR3 reads CASSQDGAGDLREQYF. The CDR3 DNA sequence: TGTGCCAGCAGCCAAGATGGGGCGGGAGACCTTCGCGAGCAGTACTTC.